These 12 T cell receptor beta chains were all obtained from the same sample, sequenced in a study of shared clonotypes between healthy human individuals. Assay used: immunoSEQ multiplex PCR; TCRdb lists only in-frame clones, some missing. The table has under 2,500,000 clones, about 94% seen once. Sequenced sample: naive CD4+ T cells sorted from blood. Indicated subset: CD45RA+ positively selected. The origin of the receptors is a young man in good health.

Of note for this clone: This sample also contains other DNA sequences that code for the same CDR3. This chain uses TRBV7-9 with TRBJ2-2, with unresolved D. Germline V gives CDR1 SEHNR, CDR2 FQNEAQ (reference sequence). This CDR3 is built from 11 residues. V lost 6 bases to trimming and J lost 4 bases, with 3 bases between them. The CDR3 protein is CASSLTGELFF. Written as DNA, the CDR3 is TGTGCCAGCAGTCTCACCGGGGAGCTGTTTTTT.

As concerns this clone: The sample holds other DNA sequences that translate to the same CDR3. The V gene is TRBV5-1, the J gene TRBJ2-3; TRBD2 matches at 10 bases. V shed 0 bases, J shed 3 bases, and the junction held 4 bases outside the gene matches. The V gene's germline CDR1 is SGHRS and CDR2 YFSETQ. The CDR3 consists of 16 residues. CDR3 nucleotides: TGCGCCAGCAGCTTGGCCCCTAGCGGGGGAACAGATACGCAGTATTTT. Protein sequence: CASSLAPSGGTDTQYF. The whole variable domain, filled in from reference TRBV5-1 and TRBJ2-3, reads KAGVTQTPRYLIKTRGQQVTLSCSPISGHRSVSWYQQTPGQGLQFLFEYFSETQRNKGNFPGRFSGRQFSNSRSEMNVSTLELGDSALYLCASSLAPSGGTDTQYFGPGTRLTVL.

The chain couples TRBV5-1 to TRBJ2-3; D is undetermined. Germline V CDR1 and CDR2: SGHRS, YFSETQ. V shed 6 bases and J shed 4 bases, with 6 bases lying between them. The CDR3 is made up of 11 amino acids. CDR3 in amino acids: CASMTADTQYF. CDR3 nucleotide sequence: TGCGCCAGCATGACTGCAGATACGCAGTATTTT. Variable domain in full (rest from reference TRBV5-1 and TRBJ2-3): KAGVTQTPRYLIKTRGQQVTLSCSPISGHRSVSWYQQTPGQGLQFLFEYFSETQRNKGNFPGRFSGRQFSNSRSEMNVSTLELGDSALYLCASMTADTQYFGPGTRLTVL.

A single count supports this clone. This rearrangement joins TRBV9 to TRBJ2-3; maybe TRBD2 (5 bases). This CDR3 has 14 residues. V was cut by 10 bases and J by 6 bases, with 21 bases left in between. Germline V gene data show CDR1 as SGDLS and CDR2 as YYNGEE. CDR3 in amino acids: CASTSGLPPDTQYF. The CDR3 bases are TGTGCCTCCACCTCGGGGTTACCCCCGGATACGCAGTATTTT.

The chain combines TRBV5-1 with TRBJ2-7; 14 bases fit TRBD2. This CDR3 spans 17 amino acids. V was clipped by 4 bases and J by 6 bases; unmatched bases: 12. Germline CDR1 reads SGHRS; CDR2 reads YFSETQ. DNA for the CDR3: TGCGCCAGCAGCCCCGGACTAGCGGGAGGCCAGGGGAGCGAGCAGTACTTC. Amino acid sequence: CASSPGLAGGQGSEQYF.

V gene TRBV27 combines with J gene TRBJ1-5; unclear D gene. The CDR3 consists of 13 residues. V dropped 4 bases and J dropped 0 bases, with 4 bases sitting between them. Germline-derived CDR1 and CDR2 are MNHEY and SMNVEV (reference sequence). Here the CDR3 DNA reads TGTGCCAGCAGTTATGTTAGCAATCAGCCCCAGCATTTT. It translates to CASSYVSNQPQHF.

The rearrangement joins TRBV2 to TRBJ1-4, with D possibly being TRBD1 (5 bases). The germline V gene encodes CDR1 SNHLY and CDR2 FYNNEI. The CDR3 totals 15 residues. V lost 6 bases to trimming and J lost 3 bases, with 14 bases between them. The CDR3 is CASRATGAPNEKLFF. The CDR3 coding sequence is TGTGCCAGCAGGGCAACCGGGGCTCCTAATGAAAAACTGTTTTTT. The whole variable domain, filled in from reference TRBV2 and TRBJ1-4, reads EPEVTQTPSHQVTQMGQEVILRCVPISNHLYFYWYRQILGQKVEFLVSFYNNEISEKSEIFDDQFSVERPDGSNFTLKIRSTKLEDSAMYFCASRATGAPNEKLFFGSGTQLSVL.

This clone has a single count. This rearrangement joins TRBV30 to TRBJ1-4; D possibly corresponds to TRBD1 (5 bases). Germline lookup yields CDR1 GTSNPN and CDR2 SVGIG (reference sequence). The V and J ends lost 4 bases and 4 bases respectively, with 13 bases between them. The CDR3 runs to 14 residues. Written as DNA, the CDR3 is TGTGCCTGGAACGGGGGACGGAGTAATGAAAAACTGTTTTTT. Translation gives CAWNGGRSNEKLFF.

This sequence joins TRBV5-5 and TRBJ1-2, with 11 bases lining up with TRBD1. CDR3 size: 16 residues. CDR1 and CDR2 from the germline V gene are SGHKS and YYEKEE (reference sequence). J gave up 3 bases and V 5 bases, and 9 bases lay outside the gene matches. CDR3 sequence reads: CASSIGQGAPYYGYTF. The CDR3 DNA is TGTGCCAGCAGTATCGGACAGGGGGCACCCTACTATGGCTACACCTTC.

The V gene is TRBV27, the J gene TRBJ2-7; D not resolved. This CDR3 is built from 12 residues. Between the trimmed V and J ends, which lost 6 bases and 3 bases, there was a span of 9 bases. Germline loops: CDR1 MNHEY, CDR2 SMNVEV (reference sequence). CDR3 residues: CASRDRNYEQYF. The CDR3 bases are TGTGCCAGCAGGGACCGAAACTACGAGCAGTACTTC.

This sequence joins TRBV10-3 and TRBJ1-3; 9 bases fit TRBD1. After removal of 10 bases from V and 3 bases from J, the junction contained 7 bases not matched to a gene. The germline V gene encodes CDR1 ENHRY and CDR2 SYGVKD. This CDR3 has 14 amino acids. CDR3 loop: CATEGQGFGNTIYF. The DNA for the CDR3 is TGTGCCACCGAGGGACAGGGCTTTGGAAACACCATATATTTT.

CDR3 residues: CASGNSKLYSNQPQHF. In DNA, the CDR3 is TGCGCCAGCGGCAACAGCAAACTCTATAGCAATCAGCCCCAGCATTTT. The V gene is TRBV5-1, the J gene TRBJ1-5; no clear D. The CDR3 is 16 amino acids. V was pared by 7 bases and J by 0 bases, with 17 bases between. Germline V lookup: CDR1 SGHRS, CDR2 YFSETQ.